Below are 27 T cell receptor beta chains sequenced from a single sample in a study of OX40 agonist ivuxolimab in advanced cancers. Some clones are missing from TCRdb's copy, which holds only in-frame ones; the method was immunoSEQ multiplex PCR. The sample contains about 84,000 clones, roughly 82% of which appear only once. The input for sequencing was CD4+ or CD8+ T cells sorted from blood, taken in a trial of the OX40 agonist ivuxolimab. These receptors all stem from an adult with an advanced solid tumor such as melanoma, head and neck, liver or kidney cancer.

The chain employs TRBV5-5 and TRBJ2-5, with 12 bases fitting TRBD1. Per germline, CDR1 SGHKS and CDR2 YYEKEE (reference sequence). This CDR3 is 14 amino acids long. With 6 bases clipped from V and 4 bases from J, the junction kept 4 bases outside the gene matches. The CDR3 sequence is CASTRDRGRETQYF. The CDR3 region has the DNA TGTGCCAGCACCCGGGACAGGGGGCGAGAGACCCAGTACTTC.

The chain combines TRBV19 with TRBJ1-4, with D unclear. The ends were cut back, 4 bases at V and 8 bases at J, with 11 bases in the middle. Germline V CDR1 and CDR2: LNHDA, SQIVND (reference sequence). The CDR3 has 13 amino acids. Written as DNA, the CDR3 is TGTGCCAGTAGTAGTCGGATCAGGGAAAAACTGTTTTTT. This gives the protein CASSSRIREKLFF. The variable domain in full, with the rest retrieved from reference TRBV19 and TRBJ1-4, is DGGITQSPKYLFRKEGQNVTLSCEQNLNHDAMYWYRQDPGQGLRLIYYSQIVNDFQKGDIAEGYSVSREKKESFPLTVTSAQKNPTAFYLCASSSRIREKLFFGSGTQLSVL.

This clone was observed once. The chain employs TRBV25-1 and TRBJ1-2; no reliable D call. In germline, CDR1 is MGHDK, CDR2 SYGVNS. Trimming shortened V by 1 base and J by 3 bases, and 9 bases separated the two germline ends. The CDR3 has 14 residues. CDR3 protein: CASSESGEYYGYTF. Written as DNA, the CDR3 is TGTGCCAGCAGTGAATCTGGGGAGTACTATGGCTACACCTTC.

Concerning this clone: This specimen includes other DNA sequences encoding the same CDR3. The chain couples TRBV6-5 to TRBJ1-2, with D perhaps TRBD1 (6 bases). CDR1 is MNHEY and CDR2 is SVGAGI in the germline V gene. CDR3 size: 15 residues. V was shortened by 2 bases and J by 4 bases, with 14 bases between the two germline ends. CDR3 sequence reads: CASSYRGQGGYGYTF. The DNA for the CDR3 is TGTGCCAGCAGTTACCGGGGGCAGGGAGGCTATGGCTACACCTTC.

The chain joins TRBV7-9 to TRBJ1-1; D perhaps matches TRBD1 (6 bases). There are 14 residues in the CDR3. The V and J ends lost 0 bases and 1 base respectively, with 6 bases between them. Germline lookup yields CDR1 SEHNR and CDR2 FQNEAQ (reference sequence). The CDR3 sequence is CASSLAGGNTEAFF. Here the CDR3 DNA reads TGTGCCAGCAGCTTAGCAGGGGGGAACACTGAAGCTTTCTTT.

This chain uses TRBV7-6 with TRBJ2-3; 8 bases map to TRBD2. Germline loops: CDR1 SGHVS, CDR2 FNYEAQ. J was trimmed by 2 bases and V by 5 bases; bases with no gene match: 3. The CDR3 loop spans 14 amino acids. The CDR3 DNA reads as TGTGCCAGCAGCCCAGGACTAGCCACAGATACGCAGTATTTT. Encoded protein: CASSPGLATDTQYF.

The gene calls are TRBV6-1 and TRBJ1-1; TRBD1 agrees at 7 bases. Germline trimming cut 2 bases from V and 7 bases from J; bases unmatched to any gene: 10. The CDR3 length is 15 residues. Germline V gene lookup returns CDR1 MNHNS and CDR2 SASEGT. The CDR3 here is CASSEWQGVQVEAFF. CDR3 DNA sequence: TGTGCCAGCAGTGAATGGCAGGGGGTCCAAGTTGAAGCTTTCTTT.

The rearrangement links TRBV7-9 to TRBJ1-1; TRBD1 might be the D (5 bases). Trimming shortened V by 7 bases and J by 5 bases, and 17 bases separated the two germline ends. CDR3 length: 14 residues. Germline lookup yields CDR1 SEHNR and CDR2 FQNEAQ (reference sequence). CDR3 DNA: TGTGCCAGCACACCTAAGGGGACGGGGACTGAAGCTTTCTTT. Amino acids: CASTPKGTGTEAFF.

This sequence joins TRBV28 and TRBJ2-7; tentatively, D is TRBD2 (7 bases). V gave up 3 bases and J gave up 2 bases, with 17 bases separating them. The CDR3 covers 16 residues. Germline V gives CDR1 MDHEN, CDR2 SYDVKM. CDR3 residues: CASSFVGGARPYEQYF. For the CDR3, the DNA is TGTGCCAGCAGTTTCGTGGGGGGGGCGCGTCCCTACGAGCAGTACTTC.

The chain has TRBV9 and TRBJ2-6, with TRBD2 as a possible D gene (6 bases). CDR1 is SGDLS and CDR2 is YYNGEE in the germline V gene. V dropped 4 bases and J dropped 3 bases, with 20 bases sitting between them. This CDR3 has 18 residues. CDR3 amino acids: CASSFNPVEGVGANVLTF. CDR3 nucleotide sequence: TGTGCCAGCAGCTTCAACCCCGTGGAGGGAGTTGGGGCCAACGTCCTGACTTTC.

The chain combines TRBV18 with TRBJ1-5; 11 bases agree with TRBD1. This CDR3 has 15 amino acids. The germline V gene has CDR1 KGHSH and CDR2 LQKENI. V shed 3 bases, J shed 7 bases, and the junction held 5 bases outside the gene matches. This CDR3 is CASSPGTGGLQPQHF. The CDR3 DNA reads TGTGCCAGCTCACCCGGGACAGGGGGTTTACAGCCCCAGCATTTT.

The CDR3 loop is CASSPILGQGSHEQYF. In DNA form, the CDR3 reads TGTGCCAGCTCACCGATATTAGGACAGGGGTCCCACGAGCAGTACTTC. The V and J genes are TRBV18 and TRBJ2-7; 9 bases are a match to TRBD1. This CDR3 comprises 16 residues. Trimming cost V 3 bases and J 5 bases; bases outside gene matches: 11. CDR1 is KGHSH, CDR2 LQKENI, per germline.

The chain is built from TRBV27 and TRBJ2-2; 8 nucleotides agree with TRBD1. V shed 3 bases, J shed 2 bases, and the junction held 5 bases outside the gene matches. Germline V gene sequence: CDR1 MNHEY, CDR2 SMNVEV (reference sequence). This CDR3 region has 16 residues. Written as DNA, the CDR3 is TGTGCCAGCAGTTTGGGACAGGTTGCTAACACCGGGGAGCTGTTTTTT. Amino acids: CASSLGQVANTGELFF.

The chain is built from TRBV10-2 and TRBJ2-1; D is perhaps TRBD1 (5 bases). Trimming stripped 3 bases from V and 8 bases from J, with 5 bases between. This CDR3 is built from 11 residues. The germline gives CDR1 WSHSY, CDR2 SAAADI. The CDR3 nucleotides are TGCGCCAGCAGTGACAGGGATGAGCAGTTCTTC. Amino acids: CASSDRDEQFF.

The chain employs TRBV28 and TRBJ1-2, with D unresolved. V was cut by 2 bases and J by 2 bases, with 9 bases left in between. Germline V gene data show CDR1 as MDHEN and CDR2 as SYDVKM. The CDR3 sequence is 14 residues long. The CDR3 spells CASSLGQPNYGYTF. DNA of the CDR3: TGTGCCAGCAGTTTAGGCCAGCCCAACTATGGCTACACCTTC.

The chain uses TRBV5-1 and TRBJ1-2, with 8 bases matching TRBD1. Germline V gene lookup returns CDR1 SGHRS and CDR2 YFSETQ. The CDR3 runs 15 residues. V dropped 0 bases and J dropped 4; count of bases not matched to a gene: 5. CDR3 DNA: TGCGCCAGCAGCTTGGCTGACAGGGGTAGCTATGGCTACACCTTC. Protein sequence: CASSLADRGSYGYTF.

The chain uses TRBV4-2 and TRBJ2-7, with D uncertain. Germline CDR1 LGHNA, CDR2 YNFKEQ. V lost 0 bases and J 3 bases, leaving 9 bases between the germline ends. The CDR3 consists of 14 residues. Written as DNA, the CDR3 is TGTGCCAGCAGCCAAGAACTACTTGGCTACGAGCAGTACTTC. Its translation is CASSQELLGYEQYF.

The chain recombines TRBV4-3 with TRBJ2-3; 9 bases align to TRBD2. Germline CDR1 and CDR2: LGHNA and YSLEER. Trimming at V came to 4 bases and at J to 1 base, leaving 15 bases not matched to a gene. This CDR3 spans 19 amino acids. The chain's CDR3 is CASSPGDGGGVFGTDTQYF. CDR3 nucleotide sequence: TGCGCCAGCAGCCCCGGGGATGGCGGGGGGGTCTTTGGCACAGATACGCAGTATTTT.

The J gene is TRBJ2-3, the V gene TRBV19, with D possibly TRBD1 on 5 matching bases. The germline gives CDR1 LNHDA, CDR2 SQIVND (reference sequence). The CDR3 has 15 amino acids. V lost 0 bases and J 3 bases, leaving 10 bases between the germline ends. CDR3 in amino acids: CASSIERGSTDTQYF. The CDR3 DNA sequence: TGTGCCAGTAGTATAGAAAGGGGTAGTACAGATACGCAGTATTTT.

The chain recombines TRBV5-1 with TRBJ2-3; 8 bases fit TRBD1. The J segment lost 6 bases and the V segment lost 4 bases, leaving 10 bases of the junction unmatched. The germline V gene encodes CDR1 SGHRS and CDR2 YFSETQ. CDR3 length: 15 amino acids. The CDR3 DNA sequence: TGCGCCAGCAGCCAAAGGACAGGGAGAGTGGATACGCAGTATTTT. Its protein product is CASSQRTGRVDTQYF.

The gene calls are TRBV5-1 and TRBJ1-4, with a possible D match to TRBD1 (6 bases). V shed 5 bases and J shed 6 bases, with 23 bases lying between them. This CDR3 is built from 17 residues. Germline V gene sequence: CDR1 SGHRS, CDR2 YFSETQ. CDR3 sequence: CASRRGGRKGEDEKLFF. The CDR3 nucleotides are TGCGCCAGCAGGAGAGGGGGGCGGAAGGGTGAAGATGAAAAACTGTTTTTT.

The chain employs TRBV9 and TRBJ1-1; TRBD1 agrees at 8 bases. There are 15 residues in the CDR3. From germline, CDR1 is SGDLS and CDR2 YYNGEE. Unmatched junction bases numbered 6, after V lost 3 bases and J lost 2 bases. The CDR3 spells CASSEQGGSNTEAFF. DNA for the CDR3: TGTGCCAGCAGCGAACAGGGGGGCTCAAACACTGAAGCTTTCTTT.

This clone was counted a single time. The J gene is TRBJ2-2, the V gene TRBV18, with TRBD1 identical over 7 bases. The CDR3 has 14 residues. Germline CDR1 is KGHSH and CDR2 is LQKENI. V dropped 4 bases and J dropped 5; count of bases not matched to a gene: 4. The CDR3 reads CASSRDRETGELFF. The CDR3 DNA reads as TGTGCCAGCTCACGGGACAGAGAGACCGGGGAGCTGTTTTTT. The full variable domain, its missing parts supplied by reference TRBV18 and TRBJ2-2, is NAGVMQNPRHLVRRRGQEARLRCSPMKGHSHVYWYRQLPEEGLKFMVYLQKENIIDESGMPKERFSAEFPKEGPSILRIQQVVRGDSAAYFCASSRDRETGELFFGEGSRLTVL.

In DNA form, the CDR3 reads TGTGCCAGCAGCCCAACAGGGGGCTACAATGAGCAGTTCTTC. Residues: CASSPTGGYNEQFF. J is TRBJ2-1 and V is TRBV6-5, with 8 bases aligning to TRBD1. The CDR3 length is 14 residues. V was pared by 6 bases and J by 3 bases, with 4 bases of the junction left unmatched. CDR1 is MNHEY, CDR2 SVGAGI, per germline.

The chain joins TRBV18 to TRBJ2-1; D is unclear. V lost 3 bases and J lost 6, with 9 bases in between. The germline V gene has CDR1 KGHSH and CDR2 LQKENI. The CDR3 length is 13 residues. The CDR3: CASSPQYFNEQFF. As DNA, the CDR3 is TGTGCCAGCTCACCCCAGTATTTCAATGAGCAGTTCTTC.

The gene calls are TRBV11-2 and TRBJ1-1; D is uncertain. V shed 3 bases and J shed 10 bases, with 15 bases lying between them. The germline V gene has CDR1 SGHAT and CDR2 FQNNGV. This CDR3 spans 13 amino acids. Here the CDR3 reads CASSLQPFPPAFF. In nucleotides, the CDR3 is TGTGCCAGCAGCTTGCAACCATTTCCGCCAGCTTTCTTT.

This clone was observed a few times. The rearrangement links TRBV7-8 to TRBJ1-1; D uncertain. V gave up 1 base and J gave up 1 base, with 7 bases separating them. This CDR3 is 14 amino acids long. Germline loops: CDR1 SGHVS, CDR2 FQNEAQ. The CDR3 coding sequence is TGTGCCAGCAGCTTAGTTGGCGGGAACACTGAAGCTTTCTTT. Translated: CASSLVGGNTEAFF.